Detailed here is one T cell receptor (beta chain). The CDR3 sequence is 15 residues long. Trimming took off 5 bases at V and 2 bases at J, with 14 bases between the two ends. Germline V gives CDR1 MDHEN, CDR2 SYDVKM. Adults between roughly 18 and 100 years of age took part from about two dozen US areas. Participants' own reports of clinical history determined their cohort assignment. This specimen comes from a study of blood T cell repertoires in COVID-19. Whole-study context: The United States, Italy and Spain provided the acute and convalescent COVID-19 samples.

In the study's own analysis: Reference gene primer amplification gave estimated nucleated cell counts. Clones were sequenced by immunoSEQ multiplex PCR, and TCRdb holds only the in-frame ones, with some missing. The V and J calls and the clone size are those of that table, but D and trimming were determined from the DNA. Seen here are approximately 250,000 clones, approximately 88% observed once, and the top ten hold more than 0.95%. Sequenced material: PBMCs or T cells enriched from blood (not recorded which). V is TRBV28 and J is TRBJ2-3; D is possibly TRBD2 (5 bases). This TCR was recovered from a woman aged 35 to 49 with acute COVID-19. CDR3 amino acids: CASSPGNYFTDTQYF. The CDR3 nucleotides are TGTGCCAGCAGTCCGGGGAATTATTTCACAGATACGCAGTATTTT.